The 21 T cell receptor beta chains presented below share a single source sample, sequenced in a study of radiation and T cells in renal cell carcinoma. Treatment: treatment-naive control, cytoreductive nephrectomy. Only in-frame clones appear in the TCRdb table, and some are missing; sequencing was by immunoSEQ multiplex PCR. The sample has fewer than 15,000 clones; 60% to 75% are singletons. The starting material was tumor tissue, obtained from a patient whose treatment was nephrectomy without radiotherapy. The receptor set was obtained from a woman of 80 years or more with renal cell carcinoma.

This sequence joins TRBV18 and TRBJ1-2; 9 nucleotides line up with TRBD1. CDR1 and CDR2 from the germline V gene are KGHSH and LQKENI. This CDR3 is built from 15 residues. The trim removed 1 base at V and 8 bases at J, leaving 8 bases unmatched. For the CDR3, the DNA is TGTGCCAGCTCACCACGAGGGACAGGGTCTGAGGGCTACACCTTC. Translation: CASSPRGTGSEGYTF. The full variable domain, its missing parts supplied by reference TRBV18 and TRBJ1-2, is NAGVMQNPRHLVRRRGQEARLRCSPMKGHSHVYWYRQLPEEGLKFMVYLQKENIIDESGMPKERFSAEFPKEGPSILRIQQVVRGDSAAYFCASSPRGTGSEGYTFGSGTRLTVV.

This chain joins TRBV4-2 and TRBJ2-5; 7 bases match TRBD2. Germline assignment: CDR1 LGHNA and CDR2 YNFKEQ. The CDR3 runs 14 residues. After removal of 3 bases from V and 2 bases from J, the junction contained 3 bases not matched to a gene. CDR3 in DNA: TGTGCCAGCAGCCAGACGGGGGGACAAGAGACCCAGTACTTC. Encoded protein: CASSQTGGQETQYF.

This clone was seen once. The J gene is TRBJ2-7, the V gene TRBV6-1, with D tentatively TRBD1 (5 bases). This CDR3 spans 13 amino acids. CDR1 MNHNS and CDR2 SASEGT come from the germline V gene. Trimming left V 7 bases short and J 6 bases short, with 16 bases between. CDR3 in amino acids: CASKGLGDLEQYF. In DNA, the CDR3 is TGTGCCAGCAAGGGCCTAGGGGATCTCGAGCAGTACTTC.

The rearrangement links TRBV15 to TRBJ1-3; tentative D call: TRBD1 (5 bases). Trimming shortened V by 1 base and J by 4 bases, and 11 bases separated the two germline ends. The CDR3 length is 15 residues. Germline lookup yields CDR1 LNHNV and CDR2 YYDKDF (reference sequence). The CDR3 loop is CATSRGPRGGNTIYF. The CDR3 DNA sequence: TGTGCCACCAGCAGAGGACCCCGGGGGGGAAACACCATATATTTT.

The rearrangement joins TRBV13 to TRBJ2-7; tentatively, D is TRBD1 or TRBD2 (7 bases each). The CDR3 sequence is 16 residues long. Trimming shortened V by 5 bases and J by 3 bases, and 20 bases separated the two germline ends. Germline CDR1 is PRHDT and CDR2 is FYEKMQ (reference sequence). The CDR3 coding sequence is TGTGCCAGCAGCCAAACTCAGGGGGGGGCCGTCTACGAGCAGTACTTC. It encodes CASSQTQGGAVYEQYF.

The V gene is TRBV27, the J gene TRBJ1-6; no reliable D call. V lost 3 bases and J 5 bases, leaving 11 bases between the germline ends. The CDR3 extends over 15 amino acids. Germline V CDR1 and CDR2: MNHEY, SMNVEV (reference sequence). The CDR3 spells CASSFSGQDNSPLHF. Written as DNA, the CDR3 is TGTGCCAGCAGTTTCTCGGGCCAGGATAATTCACCCCTCCACTTT.

This clone was seen a handful of times. The chain employs TRBV19 and TRBJ1-5; perhaps TRBD1 as D (5 bases). The CDR3 sequence is 14 residues long. Trimming removed 4 bases from V and 5 bases from J, with 12 bases in between. From germline, CDR1 is LNHDA and CDR2 SQIVND (reference sequence). CDR3 in DNA: TGTGCCAGTAGTACCCAGGGTCGGCATCAGCCCCAGCATTTT. Its translation is CASSTQGRHQPQHF.

The chain recombines TRBV10-2 with TRBJ2-2, with D perhaps TRBD2 (6 bases). The CDR3 sequence is 14 residues long. Trimming stripped 10 bases from V and 5 bases from J, with 17 bases between. CDR1 is WSHSY and CDR2 is SAAADI in the germline V gene. CDR3 residues: CATRLGGETGELFF. CDR3 nucleotides: TGCGCCACTAGACTAGGAGGGGAGACCGGGGAGCTGTTTTTT.

With respect to this clone: The same CDR3 is also encoded by other DNA sequences in this sample. The rearrangement uses TRBV5-6 and TRBJ1-1, with a weak D call TRBD1 (5 bases). Per the germline V gene, CDR1 is SGHDT and CDR2 is YYEEEE. There are 13 residues in the CDR3. V lost 2 bases and J lost 4, with 9 bases in between. The CDR3 nucleotides are TGTGCCAGCAGCTTATCGGGGGGCACTGAAGCTTTCTTT. Amino acids: CASSLSGGTEAFF.

The rearrangement uses TRBV6-1 and TRBJ1-5; D uncertain. The V end lost 7 bases, the J end lost 0 bases, and 7 bases lay between the germline ends. Per germline, CDR1 MNHNS and CDR2 SASEGT. The CDR3 sequence is 13 residues long. The CDR3 nucleotides read TGTGCCAGCACCCATAATAGCAATCAGCCCCAGCATTTT. Residues: CASTHNSNQPQHF.

This sequence joins TRBV4-3 and TRBJ2-3; 9 nucleotides align to TRBD2. The CDR3 loop spans 16 amino acids. Germline CDR1 is LGHNA and CDR2 is YSLEER. After removal of 1 base from V and 9 bases from J, the junction contained 11 bases not matched to a gene. CDR3 nucleotides: TGCGCCAGCAGCCAAGGGCAGGCGGGGGGGCGCGAAACGCAGTATTTT. Translating gives CASSQGQAGGRETQYF.

The V and J genes are TRBV28 and TRBJ2-2, with TRBD1 matching over 10 bases. The trim removed 7 bases at V and 10 bases at J, leaving 9 bases unmatched. Germline V gene data show CDR1 as MDHEN and CDR2 as SYDVKM. This CDR3 comprises 14 residues. Written as DNA, the CDR3 is TGTGCCAGCATATCGGGACAGGGGAATAAGGAGCTGTTTTTT. Translating it yields CASISGQGNKELFF.

The chain uses TRBV5-4 and TRBJ2-1, with TRBD2 identical over 7 bases. The CDR3 spans 16 residues. Germline V gene lookup returns CDR1 SGHNT and CDR2 YYREEE (reference sequence). V shed 4 bases, J shed 0 bases, and the junction held 7 bases outside the gene matches. The CDR3 nucleotides read TGTGCCAGCAGCGCGGGCGGGGGAAGCTCCTACAATGAGCAGTTCTTC. It is translated as CASSAGGGSSYNEQFF.

J is TRBJ2-5 and V is TRBV11-2; 13 bases map to TRBD2. The ends lost 5 bases at V and 5 bases at J; junction bases unmatched: 8. There are 16 residues in the CDR3. Germline loops: CDR1 SGHAT, CDR2 FQNNGV. CDR3 nucleotides: TGTGCCAGCAGCACGGGACTAGCGGGGTTTCTGGAGACCCAGTACTTC. This codes for CASSTGLAGFLETQYF. The whole variable domain, filled in from reference TRBV11-2 and TRBJ2-5, reads EAGVAQSPRYKIIEKRQSVAFWCNPISGHATLYWYQQILGQGPKLLIQFQNNGVVDDSQLPKDRFSAERLKGVDSTLKIQPAKLEDSAVYLCASSTGLAGFLETQYFGPGTRLLVL.

The chain couples TRBV28 to TRBJ2-7; D gene ambiguous. The CDR3 runs to 13 residues. Trimming pared 3 bases from V and 4 bases from J, leaving 10 bases between. Germline V gene data show CDR1 as MDHEN and CDR2 as SYDVKM. The CDR3 sequence: CASSFGSEYEQYV. In DNA, the CDR3 is TGTGCCAGCAGTTTCGGTTCTGAATACGAGCAGTACGTC.

The chain joins TRBV6-6 to TRBJ1-1; TRBD1 might be the D (5 bases). V was pared by 4 bases and J by 4 bases, with 16 bases between. The CDR3 loop spans 15 amino acids. Germline assignment: CDR1 MNHNY and CDR2 SVGAGI (reference sequence). CDR3 sequence reads: CASSSKPRVGTEAFF. The CDR3 DNA reads TGTGCCAGCAGTTCTAAACCCAGGGTAGGCACTGAAGCTTTCTTT.

This clone was picked up a small number of times. V usage is TRBV9 and J usage is TRBJ1-3; D is unresolved. The CDR3 is 17 residues long. Germline CDR1 reads SGDLS; CDR2 reads YYNGEE. V was clipped by 0 bases and J by 0 bases, with 13 bases between them. DNA of the CDR3: TGTGCCAGCAGCGTAGCTCCGGTGGAAAGCTCTGGAAACACCATATATTTT. As protein: CASSVAPVESSGNTIYF.

The rearrangement uses TRBV6-5 and TRBJ1-6; 7 bases line up with TRBD1. The CDR3 totals 15 residues. V lost 6 bases and J lost 6; bases outside the gene matches: 8. Germline loops: CDR1 MNHEY, CDR2 SVGAGI. The CDR3 spells CASSLQGTSNSPLHF. In DNA, the CDR3 is TGTGCCAGCAGCCTACAGGGGACGAGTAATTCACCCCTCCACTTT.

The chain uses TRBV6-5 and TRBJ1-1; D not resolved. CDR1 is MNHEY and CDR2 is SVGAGI in the germline V gene. Deletions cut 5 bases from V and 0 bases from J, with 7 bases between. The CDR3 has 13 amino acids. The CDR3 bases are TGTGCCAGCAGTGCCCAGGTGAACACTGAAGCTTTCTTT. It translates to CASSAQVNTEAFF.

The V call is TRBV10-3, the J call TRBJ1-5, with TRBD1 identical over 7 bases. Losses at the gene ends were 0 bases for V and 6 bases for J; bases not matched to a gene: 14. CDR1 and CDR2 from the germline V gene are ENHRY and SYGVKD. This CDR3 has 18 residues. This CDR3 is CAISESASGTDLAQPQHF. CDR3 bases: TGTGCCATCAGTGAGTCGGCTTCTGGGACAGATTTGGCTCAGCCCCAGCATTTT.

The gene calls are TRBV7-6 and TRBJ2-2; TRBD1 matches 9 bases. The CDR3 length is 15 residues. Trimming cost V 5 bases and J 7 bases; bases outside gene matches: 8. Germline V gene lookup returns CDR1 SGHVS and CDR2 FNYEAQ. The CDR3 is CASSLTGGAVGELFF. The CDR3 coding sequence is TGTGCCAGCAGCCTCACAGGGGGCGCGGTCGGGGAGCTGTTTTTT.